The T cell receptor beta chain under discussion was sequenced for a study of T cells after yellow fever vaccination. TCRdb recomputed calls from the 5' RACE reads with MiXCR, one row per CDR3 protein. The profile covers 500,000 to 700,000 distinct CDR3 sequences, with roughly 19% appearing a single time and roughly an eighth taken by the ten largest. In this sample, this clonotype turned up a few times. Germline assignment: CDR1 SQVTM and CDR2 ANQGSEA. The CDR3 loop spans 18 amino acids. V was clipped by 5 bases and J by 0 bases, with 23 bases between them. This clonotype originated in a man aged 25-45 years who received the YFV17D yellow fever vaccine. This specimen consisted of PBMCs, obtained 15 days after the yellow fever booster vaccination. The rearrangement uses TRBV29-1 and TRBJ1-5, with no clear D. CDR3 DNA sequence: TGCAGCGTTCGAACCCCGGGGTCCGCCGGATATAGCAATCAGCCCCAGCATTTT. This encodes CSVRTPGSAGYSNQPQHF.